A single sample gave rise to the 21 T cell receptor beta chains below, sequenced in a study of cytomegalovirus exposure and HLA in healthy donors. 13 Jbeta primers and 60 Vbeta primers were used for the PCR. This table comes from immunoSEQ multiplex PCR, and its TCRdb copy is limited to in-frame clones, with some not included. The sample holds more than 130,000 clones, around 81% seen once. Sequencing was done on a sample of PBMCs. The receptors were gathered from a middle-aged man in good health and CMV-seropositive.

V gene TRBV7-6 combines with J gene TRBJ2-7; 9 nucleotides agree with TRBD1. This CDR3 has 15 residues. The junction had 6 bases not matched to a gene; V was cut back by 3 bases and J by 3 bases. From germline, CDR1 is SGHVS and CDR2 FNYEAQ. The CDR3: CASSFTGTGSYEQYF. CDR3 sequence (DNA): TGTGCCAGCAGCTTCACCGGGACAGGGAGCTACGAGCAGTACTTC.

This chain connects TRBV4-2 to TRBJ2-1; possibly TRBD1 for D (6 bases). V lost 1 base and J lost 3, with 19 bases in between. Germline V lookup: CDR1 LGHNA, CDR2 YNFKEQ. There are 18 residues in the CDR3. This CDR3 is CASSQVPTGTRYYNEQFF. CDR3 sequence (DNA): TGTGCCAGCAGCCAAGTTCCTACCGGGACAAGGTACTACAATGAGCAGTTCTTC.

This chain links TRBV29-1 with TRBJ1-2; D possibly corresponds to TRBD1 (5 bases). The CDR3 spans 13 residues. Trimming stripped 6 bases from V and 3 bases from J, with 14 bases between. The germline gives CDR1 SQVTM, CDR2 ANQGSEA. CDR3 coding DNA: TGCAGCGTCCCTTTTTGGGGGGACTATGGCTACACCTTC. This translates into CSVPFWGDYGYTF.

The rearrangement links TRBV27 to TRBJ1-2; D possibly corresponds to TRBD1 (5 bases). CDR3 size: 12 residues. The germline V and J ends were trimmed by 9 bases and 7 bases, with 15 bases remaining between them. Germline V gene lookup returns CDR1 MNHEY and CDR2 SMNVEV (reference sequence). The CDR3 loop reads CASKPQGCGYTF. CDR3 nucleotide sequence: TGTGCCAGTAAGCCTCAGGGATGTGGCTACACCTTC.

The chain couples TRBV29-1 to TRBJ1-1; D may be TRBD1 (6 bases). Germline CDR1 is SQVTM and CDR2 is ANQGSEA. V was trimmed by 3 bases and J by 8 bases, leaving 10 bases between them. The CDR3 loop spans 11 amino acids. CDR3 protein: CSVDWQGEAFF. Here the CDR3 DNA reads TGCAGCGTTGATTGGCAGGGGGAAGCTTTCTTT.

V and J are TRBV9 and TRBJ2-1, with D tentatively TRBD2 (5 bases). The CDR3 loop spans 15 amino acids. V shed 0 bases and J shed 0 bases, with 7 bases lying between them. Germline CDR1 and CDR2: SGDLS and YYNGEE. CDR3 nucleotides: TGTGCCAGCAGCGTAGTGGAGGTCTCCTACAATGAGCAGTTCTTC. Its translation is CASSVVEVSYNEQFF.

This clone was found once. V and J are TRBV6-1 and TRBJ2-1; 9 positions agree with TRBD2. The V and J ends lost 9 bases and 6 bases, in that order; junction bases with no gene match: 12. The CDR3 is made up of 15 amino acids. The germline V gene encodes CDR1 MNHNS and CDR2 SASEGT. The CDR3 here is CASSGAGGPGNEQFF. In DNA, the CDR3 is TGTGCCAGTTCCGGGGCGGGAGGGCCGGGCAATGAGCAGTTCTTC.

The CDR3 DNA reads as TGTGCCAGCAGCTTGGGTCCGGGAGGGGGCACTGAAGCTTTCTTT. Its protein product is CASSLGPGGGTEAFF. V gene TRBV5-4 combines with J gene TRBJ1-1; tentative D call: TRBD1 (6 bases). The germline V and J ends were trimmed by 0 bases and 4 bases, with 13 bases remaining between them. The germline V gene has CDR1 SGHNT and CDR2 YYREEE (reference sequence). CDR3 length: 15 amino acids.

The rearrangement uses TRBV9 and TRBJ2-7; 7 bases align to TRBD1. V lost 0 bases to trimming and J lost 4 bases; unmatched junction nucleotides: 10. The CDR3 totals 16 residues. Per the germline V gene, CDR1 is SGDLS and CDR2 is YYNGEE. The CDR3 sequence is CASSVEGDSVGYEQYF. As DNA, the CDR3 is TGTGCCAGCAGCGTAGAAGGGGACAGTGTTGGGTACGAGCAGTACTTC.

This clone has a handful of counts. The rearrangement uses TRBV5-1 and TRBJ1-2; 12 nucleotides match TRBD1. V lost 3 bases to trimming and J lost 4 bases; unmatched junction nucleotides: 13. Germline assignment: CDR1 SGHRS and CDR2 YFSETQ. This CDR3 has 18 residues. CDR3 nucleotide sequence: TGCGCCAGCAGCTCCCTCGGGACAGGGGGCGCGTCTTCCTATGGCTACACCTTC. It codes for CASSSLGTGGASSYGYTF.

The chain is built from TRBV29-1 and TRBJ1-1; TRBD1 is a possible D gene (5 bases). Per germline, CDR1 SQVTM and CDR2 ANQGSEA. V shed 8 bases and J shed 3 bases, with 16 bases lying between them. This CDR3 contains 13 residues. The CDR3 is CSSLGLRDTEAFF. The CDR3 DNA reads TGCAGCAGCTTGGGGCTAAGGGACACTGAAGCTTTCTTT. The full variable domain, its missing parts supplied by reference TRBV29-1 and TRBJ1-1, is SAVISQKPSRDICQRGTSLTIQCQVDSQVTMMFWYRQQPGQSLTLIATANQGSEATYESGFVIDKFPISRPNLTFSTLTVSNMSPEDSSIYLCSSLGLRDTEAFFGQGTRLTVV.

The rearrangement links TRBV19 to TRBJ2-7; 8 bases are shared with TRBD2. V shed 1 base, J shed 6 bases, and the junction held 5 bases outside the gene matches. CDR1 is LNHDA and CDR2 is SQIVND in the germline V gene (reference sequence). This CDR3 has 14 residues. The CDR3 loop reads CASSIGTSSFEQYF. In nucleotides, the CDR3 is TGTGCCAGTAGTATAGGGACTAGCAGTTTCGAGCAGTACTTC.

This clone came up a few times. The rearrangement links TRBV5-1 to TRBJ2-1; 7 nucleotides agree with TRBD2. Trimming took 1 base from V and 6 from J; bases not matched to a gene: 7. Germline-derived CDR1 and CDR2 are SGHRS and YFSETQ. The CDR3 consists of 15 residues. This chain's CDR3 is CASSLFERGVNEQFF. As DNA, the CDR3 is TGCGCCAGCAGCTTGTTCGAGCGGGGAGTCAATGAGCAGTTCTTC.

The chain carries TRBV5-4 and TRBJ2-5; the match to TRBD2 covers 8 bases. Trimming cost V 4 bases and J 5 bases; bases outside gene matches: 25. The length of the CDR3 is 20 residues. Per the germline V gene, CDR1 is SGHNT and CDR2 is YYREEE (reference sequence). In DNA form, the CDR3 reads TGTGCCAGCAGCCCGCTTACACCGGTGGGGACTAGGCCTTATCGGGAGACCCAGTACTTC. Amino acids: CASSPLTPVGTRPYRETQYF.

The CDR3 is CASSWELGGTEAFF. CDR3 in DNA: TGTGCCAGCAGTTGGGAGTTGGGGGGCACTGAAGCTTTCTTT. This chain connects TRBV6-5 to TRBJ1-1, with D possibly TRBD1 on 5 matching bases. Germline CDR1 reads MNHEY; CDR2 reads SVGAGI. The germline V and J ends were trimmed by 4 bases and 4 bases, with 13 bases remaining between them. The CDR3 is 14 residues long.

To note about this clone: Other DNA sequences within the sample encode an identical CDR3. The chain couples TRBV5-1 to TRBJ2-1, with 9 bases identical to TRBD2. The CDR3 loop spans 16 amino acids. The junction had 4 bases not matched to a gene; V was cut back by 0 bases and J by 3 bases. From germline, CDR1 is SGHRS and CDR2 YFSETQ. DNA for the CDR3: TGCGCCAGCAGCTTGGGTAGCGGGAGTGGCTACAATGAGCAGTTCTTC. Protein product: CASSLGSGSGYNEQFF.

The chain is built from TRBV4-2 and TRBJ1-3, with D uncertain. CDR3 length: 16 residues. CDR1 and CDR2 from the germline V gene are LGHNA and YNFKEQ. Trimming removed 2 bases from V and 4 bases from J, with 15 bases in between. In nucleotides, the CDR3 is TGTGCCAGCAGCCAAAGTATCTTTAGCCAAGGAAACACCATATATTTT. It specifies CASSQSIFSQGNTIYF.

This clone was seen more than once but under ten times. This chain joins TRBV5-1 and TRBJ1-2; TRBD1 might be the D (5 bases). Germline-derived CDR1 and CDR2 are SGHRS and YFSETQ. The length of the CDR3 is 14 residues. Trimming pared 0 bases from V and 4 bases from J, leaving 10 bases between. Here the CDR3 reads CASSLAGDSYGYTF. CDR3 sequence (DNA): TGCGCCAGCAGCTTGGCCGGGGACTCCTATGGCTACACCTTC.

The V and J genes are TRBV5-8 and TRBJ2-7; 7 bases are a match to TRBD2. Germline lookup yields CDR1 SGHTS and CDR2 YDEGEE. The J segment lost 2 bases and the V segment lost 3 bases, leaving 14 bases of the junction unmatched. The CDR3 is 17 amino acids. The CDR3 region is CASSYLTLASGPYEQYF. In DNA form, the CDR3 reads TGTGCCAGCAGCTACCTAACCTTGGCTAGCGGCCCCTACGAGCAGTACTTC. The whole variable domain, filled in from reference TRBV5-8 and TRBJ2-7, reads EAGVTQSPTHLIKTRGQQATLRCSPISGHTSVYWYQQALGLGLQFLLWYDEGEERNRGNFPPRFSGRQFPNYSSELNVNALELEDSALYLCASSYLTLASGPYEQYFGPGTRLTVT.

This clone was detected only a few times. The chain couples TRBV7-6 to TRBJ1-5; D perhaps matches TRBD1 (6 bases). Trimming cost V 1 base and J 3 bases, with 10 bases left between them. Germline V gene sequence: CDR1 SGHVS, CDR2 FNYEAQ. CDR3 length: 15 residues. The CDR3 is CASSLGRGDNQPQHF. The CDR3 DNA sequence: TGTGCCAGCAGCTTAGGCAGGGGTGACAATCAGCCCCAGCATTTT.

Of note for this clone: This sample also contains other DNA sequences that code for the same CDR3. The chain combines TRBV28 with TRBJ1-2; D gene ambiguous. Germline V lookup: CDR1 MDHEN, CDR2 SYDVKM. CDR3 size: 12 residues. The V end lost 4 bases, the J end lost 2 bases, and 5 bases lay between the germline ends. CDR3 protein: CASSYSNYGYTF. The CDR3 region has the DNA TGTGCCAGCAGTTACAGCAACTATGGCTACACCTTC.